Listed here is a single T cell receptor (beta chain). The antigen remains unidentified. The data are from a study of monozygotic twins with inflammatory bowel disease. Findings and caveats of the study: TCRbeta inverse Simpson diversity was decreased in IBD patients versus healthy co-twins. Distinguishing T cell subtypes was not possible.

TCRdb re-analyzed the 5' RACE reads; it lists each CDR3 protein once, without DNA. Reported are approximately 400,000 distinct CDR3 sequences; the ten largest clones contain about 2.3%. Every single donor had a roughly 2.7 ml blood sample drawn. Sequenced sample: blood. The clonotype comes from a human donor with ulcerative colitis or Crohn's disease, or a healthy co-twin of an affected twin (not recorded which).

CDR3 amino acids: CASSQDAQIYGYTF. The V gene is TRBV3-1, the J gene TRBJ1-2. CDR1 and CDR2 (germline): LGHDT, YNNKEL (reference sequence). The CDR3 length is 14 residues. The variable domain in full, completed from reference TRBV3-1 and TRBJ1-2, reads DTAVSQTPKYLVTQMGNDKSIKCEQNLGHDTMYWYKQDSKKFLKIMFSYNNKELIINETVPNRFSPKSPDKAHLNLHINSLELGDSAVYFCASSQDAQIYGYTFGSGTRLTVV.